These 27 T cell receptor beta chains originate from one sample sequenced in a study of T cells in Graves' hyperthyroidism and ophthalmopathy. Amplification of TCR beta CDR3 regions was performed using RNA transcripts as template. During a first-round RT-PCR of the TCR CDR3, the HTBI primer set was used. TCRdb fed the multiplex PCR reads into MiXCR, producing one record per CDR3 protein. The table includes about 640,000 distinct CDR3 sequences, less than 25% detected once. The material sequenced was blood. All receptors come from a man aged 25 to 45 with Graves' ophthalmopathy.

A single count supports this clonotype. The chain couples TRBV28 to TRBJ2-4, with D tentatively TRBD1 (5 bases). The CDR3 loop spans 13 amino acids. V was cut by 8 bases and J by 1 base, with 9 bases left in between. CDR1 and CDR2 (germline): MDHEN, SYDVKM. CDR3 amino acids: CASSWGAKNIQYF. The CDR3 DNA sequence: TGTGCCAGCTCCTGGGGCGCCAAAAACATTCAGTACTTC. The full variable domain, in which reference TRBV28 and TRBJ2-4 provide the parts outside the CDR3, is DVKVTQSSRYLVKRTGEKVFLECVQDMDHENMFWYRQDPGLGLRLIYFSYDVKMKEKGDIPEGYSVSREKKERFSLILESASTNQTSMYLCASSWGAKNIQYFGAGTRLSVL.

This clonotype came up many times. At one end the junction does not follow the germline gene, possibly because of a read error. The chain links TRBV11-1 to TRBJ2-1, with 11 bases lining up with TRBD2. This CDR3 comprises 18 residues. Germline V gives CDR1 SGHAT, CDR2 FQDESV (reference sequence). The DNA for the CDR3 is TGTGCCAGCACCTTAGCGGGAGGGCCCGATTCTTACTACAATGAGCAGTTCTTC. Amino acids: CASTLAGGPDSYYNEQFF.

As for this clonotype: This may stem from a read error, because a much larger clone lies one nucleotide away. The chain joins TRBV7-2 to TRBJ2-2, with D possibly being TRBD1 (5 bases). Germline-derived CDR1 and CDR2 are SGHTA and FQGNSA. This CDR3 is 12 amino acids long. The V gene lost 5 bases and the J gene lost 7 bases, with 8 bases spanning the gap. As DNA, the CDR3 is TGTGCCAGCAGCCGCCAGGGCGGGGAGCTGTTTTTT. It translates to CASSRQGGELFF.

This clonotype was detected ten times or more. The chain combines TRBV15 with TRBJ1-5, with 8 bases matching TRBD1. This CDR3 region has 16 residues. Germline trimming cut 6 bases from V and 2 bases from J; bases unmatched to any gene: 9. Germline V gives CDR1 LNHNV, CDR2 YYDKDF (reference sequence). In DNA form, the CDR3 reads TGTGCCACCAGTACAGGGGGGGGCTCTCGCAATCAGCCCCAGCATTTT. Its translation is CATSTGGGSRNQPQHF.

CDR3 in amino acids: CASSDMGPYNEQFF. The CDR3 DNA sequence: TGTGCCAGCAGCGATATGGGACCGTACAATGAGCAGTTCTTC. The rearrangement uses TRBV6-1 and TRBJ2-1, with D perhaps matching TRBD1 or TRBD2 (5 bases each). Germline CDR1 MNHNS, CDR2 SASEGT. The V end was cut by 6 bases, the J end by 4 bases, with 13 bases between. The CDR3 sequence is 14 residues long.

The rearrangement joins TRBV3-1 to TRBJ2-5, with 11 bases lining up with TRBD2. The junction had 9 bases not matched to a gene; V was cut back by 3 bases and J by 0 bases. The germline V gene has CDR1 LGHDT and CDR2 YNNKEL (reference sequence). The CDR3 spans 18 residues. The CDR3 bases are TGTGCCAGCAGCCACAGACTAGCGGGACTTTCCAACCAAGAGACCCAGTACTTC. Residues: CASSHRLAGLSNQETQYF.

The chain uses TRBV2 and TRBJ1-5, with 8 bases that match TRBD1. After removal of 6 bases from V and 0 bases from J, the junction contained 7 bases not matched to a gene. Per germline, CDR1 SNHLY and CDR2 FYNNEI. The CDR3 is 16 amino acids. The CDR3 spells CASRGQADDSNQPQHF. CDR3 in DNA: TGTGCCAGCAGGGGACAGGCCGATGATAGCAATCAGCCCCAGCATTTT.

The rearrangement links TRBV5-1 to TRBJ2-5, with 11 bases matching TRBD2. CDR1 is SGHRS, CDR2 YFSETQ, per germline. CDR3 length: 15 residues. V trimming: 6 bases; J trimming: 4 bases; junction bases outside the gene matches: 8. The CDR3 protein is CASTLAGGPLETQYF. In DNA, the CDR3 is TGCGCCAGCACCTTAGCGGGAGGGCCATTAGAGACCCAGTACTTC.

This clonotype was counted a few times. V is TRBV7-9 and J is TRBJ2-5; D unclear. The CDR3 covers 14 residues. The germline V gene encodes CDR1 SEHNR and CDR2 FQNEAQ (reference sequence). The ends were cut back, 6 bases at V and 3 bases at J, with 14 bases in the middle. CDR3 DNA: TGTGCCAGCAGGACCGAAGGGCGTAAAGAGACCCAGTACTTC. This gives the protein CASRTEGRKETQYF.

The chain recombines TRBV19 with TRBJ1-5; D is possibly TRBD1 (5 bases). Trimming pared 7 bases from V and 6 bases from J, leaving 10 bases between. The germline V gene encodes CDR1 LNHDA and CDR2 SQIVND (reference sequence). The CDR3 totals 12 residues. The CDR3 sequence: CASNGGAQPQHF. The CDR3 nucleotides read TGTGCCAGTAATGGAGGGGCTCAGCCCCAGCATTTT.

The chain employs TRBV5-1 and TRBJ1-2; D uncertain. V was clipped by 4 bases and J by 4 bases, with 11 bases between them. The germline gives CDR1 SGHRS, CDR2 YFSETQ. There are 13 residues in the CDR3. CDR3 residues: CASSRAGTYGYTF. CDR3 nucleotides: TGCGCCAGCAGCCGAGCGGGAACCTATGGCTACACCTTC.

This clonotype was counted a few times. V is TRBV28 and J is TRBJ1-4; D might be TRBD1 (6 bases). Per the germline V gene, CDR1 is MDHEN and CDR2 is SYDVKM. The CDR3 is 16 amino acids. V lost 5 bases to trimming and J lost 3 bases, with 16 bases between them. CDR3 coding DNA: TGTGCCAGCAGTCGGGACCAGTACAGGGCTAATGAAAAACTGTTTTTT. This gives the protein CASSRDQYRANEKLFF. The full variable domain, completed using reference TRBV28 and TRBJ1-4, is DVKVTQSSRYLVKRTGEKVFLECVQDMDHENMFWYRQDPGLGLRLIYFSYDVKMKEKGDIPEGYSVSREKKERFSLILESASTNQTSMYLCASSRDQYRANEKLFFGSGTQLSVL.

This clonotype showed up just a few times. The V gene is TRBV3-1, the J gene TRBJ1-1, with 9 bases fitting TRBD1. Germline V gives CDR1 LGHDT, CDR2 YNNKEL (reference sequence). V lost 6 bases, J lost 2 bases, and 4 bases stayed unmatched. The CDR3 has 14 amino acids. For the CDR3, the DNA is TGTGCCAGCAGGCGGACAGGGGTTAACACTGAAGCTTTCTTT. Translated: CASRRTGVNTEAFF.

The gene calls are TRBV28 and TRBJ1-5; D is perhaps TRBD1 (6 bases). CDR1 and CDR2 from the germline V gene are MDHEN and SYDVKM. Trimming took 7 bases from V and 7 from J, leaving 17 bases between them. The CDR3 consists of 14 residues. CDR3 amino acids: CASIPLPGAQPQHF. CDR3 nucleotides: TGTGCCAGCATCCCCCTTCCGGGGGCACAGCCCCAGCATTTT.

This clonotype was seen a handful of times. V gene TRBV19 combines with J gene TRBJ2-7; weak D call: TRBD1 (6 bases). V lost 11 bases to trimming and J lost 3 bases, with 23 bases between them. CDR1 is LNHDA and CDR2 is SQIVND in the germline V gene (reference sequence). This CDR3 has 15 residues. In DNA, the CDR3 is TGTGCCGGTGCTCCAGGCGGACAGACCCACTACGAGCAGTACTTC. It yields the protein CAGAPGGQTHYEQYF.

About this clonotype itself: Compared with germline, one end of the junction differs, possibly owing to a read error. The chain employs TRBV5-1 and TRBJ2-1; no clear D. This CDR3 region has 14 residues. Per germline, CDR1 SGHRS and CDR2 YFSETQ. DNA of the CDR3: TGTGCCAGCACCCTGTCGGTAGCCTCCAATGAGCAGTTCTTC. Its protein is CASTLSVASNEQFF.

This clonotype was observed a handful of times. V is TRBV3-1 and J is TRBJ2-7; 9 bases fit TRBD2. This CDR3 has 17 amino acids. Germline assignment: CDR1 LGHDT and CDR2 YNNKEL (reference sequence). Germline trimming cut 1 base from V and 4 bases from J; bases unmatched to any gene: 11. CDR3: CASSQGFQELAGYEQYF. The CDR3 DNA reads TGTGCCAGCAGCCAAGGGTTTCAAGAACTAGCGGGTTACGAGCAGTACTTC.

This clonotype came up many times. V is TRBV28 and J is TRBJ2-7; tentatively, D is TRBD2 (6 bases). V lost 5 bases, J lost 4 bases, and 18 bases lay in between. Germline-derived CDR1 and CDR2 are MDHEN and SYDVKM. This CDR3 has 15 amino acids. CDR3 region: CASSTPGLSLYEQYF. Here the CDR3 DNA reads TGTGCCAGCAGTACGCCGGGACTTAGCTTGTACGAGCAGTACTTC. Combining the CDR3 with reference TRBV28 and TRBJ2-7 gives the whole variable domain DVKVTQSSRYLVKRTGEKVFLECVQDMDHENMFWYRQDPGLGLRLIYFSYDVKMKEKGDIPEGYSVSREKKERFSLILESASTNQTSMYLCASSTPGLSLYEQYFGPGTRLTVT.

CDR3 sequence (DNA): TGTGCCAGTAGTATTGACAGGGTACCCTACAATGAGCAGTTCTTC. The encoded protein is CASSIDRVPYNEQFF. The rearrangement joins TRBV19 to TRBJ2-1; 7 bases agree with TRBD1. Losses at the gene ends were 3 bases for V and 2 bases for J; bases not matched to a gene: 4. From germline, CDR1 is LNHDA and CDR2 SQIVND (reference sequence). The CDR3 length is 15 residues.

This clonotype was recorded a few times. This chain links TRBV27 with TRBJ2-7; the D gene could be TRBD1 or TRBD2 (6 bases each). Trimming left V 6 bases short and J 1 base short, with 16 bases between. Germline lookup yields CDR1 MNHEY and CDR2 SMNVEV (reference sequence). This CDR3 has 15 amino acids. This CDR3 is CASSPFPGASYEQYF. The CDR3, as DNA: TGTGCCAGCAGCCCCTTCCCGGGGGCGTCCTACGAGCAGTACTTC.

The CDR3 DNA follows: TGTGCCAGTAGTAACGGAATCTCCTACGAGCAGTACTTC. The encoded protein is CASSNGISYEQYF. The V and J genes are TRBV19 and TRBJ2-7; D is unresolved. Trimming removed 4 bases from V and 0 bases from J, with 7 bases in between. CDR3 length: 13 amino acids. CDR1 is LNHDA, CDR2 SQIVND, per germline (reference sequence).

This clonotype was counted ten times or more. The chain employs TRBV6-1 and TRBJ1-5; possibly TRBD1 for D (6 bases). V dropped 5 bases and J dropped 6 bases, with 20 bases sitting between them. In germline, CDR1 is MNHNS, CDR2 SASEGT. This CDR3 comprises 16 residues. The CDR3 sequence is CASSRQGQINVQPQHF. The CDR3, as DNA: TGTGCCAGCAGTCGGCAGGGACAAATAAATGTTCAGCCCCAGCATTTT.

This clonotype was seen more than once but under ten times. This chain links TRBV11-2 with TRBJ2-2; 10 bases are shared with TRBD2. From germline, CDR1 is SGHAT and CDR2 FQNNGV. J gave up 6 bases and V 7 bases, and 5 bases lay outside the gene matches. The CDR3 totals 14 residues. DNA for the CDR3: TGTGCCAGCACTGCTAGCGGGAGTTCCGGGGAGCTGTTTTTT. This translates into CASTASGSSGELFF.

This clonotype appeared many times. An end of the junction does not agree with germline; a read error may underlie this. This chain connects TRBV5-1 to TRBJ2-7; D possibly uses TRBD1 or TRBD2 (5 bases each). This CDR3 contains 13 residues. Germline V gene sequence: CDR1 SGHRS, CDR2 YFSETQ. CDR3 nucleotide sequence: TGTGCCAGCAGCTGGGACGGGTCCTACGAGCAGTACTTC. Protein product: CASSWDGSYEQYF.

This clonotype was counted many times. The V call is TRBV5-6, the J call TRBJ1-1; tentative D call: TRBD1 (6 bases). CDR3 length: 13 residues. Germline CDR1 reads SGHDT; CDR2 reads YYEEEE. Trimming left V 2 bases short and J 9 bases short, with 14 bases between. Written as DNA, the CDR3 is TGTGCCAGCAGCTTACCTACAGGGAATCAAGCTTTCTTT. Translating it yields CASSLPTGNQAFF.

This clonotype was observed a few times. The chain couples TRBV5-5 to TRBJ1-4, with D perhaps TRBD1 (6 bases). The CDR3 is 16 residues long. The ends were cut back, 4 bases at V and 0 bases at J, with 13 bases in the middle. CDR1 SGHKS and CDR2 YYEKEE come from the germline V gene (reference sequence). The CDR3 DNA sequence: TGTGCCAGCAGCCCTAATGGGGGCGCAACTAATGAAAAACTGTTTTTT. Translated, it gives CASSPNGGATNEKLFF.

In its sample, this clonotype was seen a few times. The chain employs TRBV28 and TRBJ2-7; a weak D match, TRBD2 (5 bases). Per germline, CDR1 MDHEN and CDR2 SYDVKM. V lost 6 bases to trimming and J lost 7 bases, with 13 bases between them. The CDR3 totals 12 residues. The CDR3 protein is CASSQDQREQYF. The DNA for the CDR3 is TGTGCCAGCAGCCAGGATCAGCGGGAGCAGTACTTC.